This T cell receptor (beta chain) was observed in a study of technical replicates of blood from a few donors. Libraries were prepared by immunoSEQ multiplex PCR; TCRdb keeps only in-frame clonotypes and omits some of them. The repertoire holds tens of thousands of clones, roughly 97% seen once, with over 0.2% in the top ten. This CDR3 comprises 15 residues. V gave up 4 bases and J gave up 4 bases; unmatched junction bases: 7. CDR1 is SGHRS, CDR2 YFSETQ, per germline. The chain joins TRBV5-1 to TRBJ1-5, with 8 positions matching TRBD1. What was sequenced was T cells isolated from PBMCs. The TCR sequence derives from a human donor in good health. In nucleotides, the CDR3 is TGCGCCAGCAGCCTCACAGGGGGTCGTAATCAGCCCCAGCATTTT. The encoded protein is CASSLTGGRNQPQHF.